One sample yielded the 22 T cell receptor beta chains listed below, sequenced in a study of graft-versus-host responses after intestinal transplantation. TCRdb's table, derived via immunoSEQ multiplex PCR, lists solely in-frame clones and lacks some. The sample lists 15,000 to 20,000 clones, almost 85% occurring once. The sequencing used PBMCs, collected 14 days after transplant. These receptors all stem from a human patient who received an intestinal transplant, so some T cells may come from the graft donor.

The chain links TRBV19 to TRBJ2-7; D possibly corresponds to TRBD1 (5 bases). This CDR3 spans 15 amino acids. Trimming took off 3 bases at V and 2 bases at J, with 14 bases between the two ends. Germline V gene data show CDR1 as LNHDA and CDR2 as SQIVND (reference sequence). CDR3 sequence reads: CASSIFADKAYEQYF. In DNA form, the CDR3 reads TGTGCCAGTAGTATTTTTGCGGACAAAGCCTACGAGCAGTACTTC.

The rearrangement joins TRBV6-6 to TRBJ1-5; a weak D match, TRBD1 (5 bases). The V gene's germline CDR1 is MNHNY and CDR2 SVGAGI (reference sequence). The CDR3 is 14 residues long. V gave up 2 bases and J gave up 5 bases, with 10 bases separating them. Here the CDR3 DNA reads TGTGCCAGCAGTTACCGAGAAGGGGATCAGCCCCAGCATTTT. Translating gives CASSYREGDQPQHF.

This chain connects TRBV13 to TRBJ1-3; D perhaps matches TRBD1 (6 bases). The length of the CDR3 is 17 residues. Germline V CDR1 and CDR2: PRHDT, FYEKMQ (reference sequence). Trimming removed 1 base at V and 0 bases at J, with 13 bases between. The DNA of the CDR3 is TGTGCCAGCAGCTTAGCCACTAAGACAGGCTCTGGAAACACCATATATTTT. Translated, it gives CASSLATKTGSGNTIYF.

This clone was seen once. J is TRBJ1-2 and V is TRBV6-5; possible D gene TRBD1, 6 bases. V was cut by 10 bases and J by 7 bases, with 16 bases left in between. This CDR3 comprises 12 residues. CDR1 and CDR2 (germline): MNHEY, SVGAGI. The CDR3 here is CATRDTRTGYTF. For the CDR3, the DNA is TGTGCCACGCGGGACACTAGAACTGGCTACACCTTC.

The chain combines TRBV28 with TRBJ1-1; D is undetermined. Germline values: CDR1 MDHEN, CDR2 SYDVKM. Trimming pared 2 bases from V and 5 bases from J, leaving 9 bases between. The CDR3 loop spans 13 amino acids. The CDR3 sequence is CASSLGVRTEAFF. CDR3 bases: TGTGCCAGCAGTTTAGGGGTTAGGACTGAAGCTTTCTTT.

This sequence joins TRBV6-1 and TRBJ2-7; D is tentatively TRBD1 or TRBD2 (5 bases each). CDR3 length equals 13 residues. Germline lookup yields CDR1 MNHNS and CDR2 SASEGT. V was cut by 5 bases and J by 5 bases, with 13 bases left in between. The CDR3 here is CASSPGAVDEQYF. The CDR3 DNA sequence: TGTGCCAGCAGTCCCGGGGCGGTGGACGAGCAGTACTTC.

The CDR3 protein is CAISVIPGTGDNEQFF. DNA for the CDR3: TGTGCCATCAGCGTTATTCCCGGGACAGGGGACAATGAGCAGTTCTTC. The chain joins TRBV10-3 to TRBJ2-1, with 10 bases aligning to TRBD1. The CDR3 contains 16 residues. Germline values: CDR1 ENHRY, CDR2 SYGVKD. V shed 6 bases, J shed 5 bases, and the junction held 10 bases outside the gene matches.

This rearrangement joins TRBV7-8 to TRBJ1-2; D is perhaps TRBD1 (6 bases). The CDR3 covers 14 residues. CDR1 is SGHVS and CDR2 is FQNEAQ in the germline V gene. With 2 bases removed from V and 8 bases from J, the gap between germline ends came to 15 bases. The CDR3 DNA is TGTGCCAGCAGCTTATTACAGGGAGAGGGCGGCTACACCTTC. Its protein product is CASSLLQGEGGYTF.

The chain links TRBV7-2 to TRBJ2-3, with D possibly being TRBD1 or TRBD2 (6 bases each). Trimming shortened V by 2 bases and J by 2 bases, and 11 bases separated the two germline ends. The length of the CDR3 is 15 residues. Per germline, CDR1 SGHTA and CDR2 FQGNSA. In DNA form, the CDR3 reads TGTGCCAGCAGCTTACCGGGGGCTCTCACAGATACGCAGTATTTT. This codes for CASSLPGALTDTQYF.

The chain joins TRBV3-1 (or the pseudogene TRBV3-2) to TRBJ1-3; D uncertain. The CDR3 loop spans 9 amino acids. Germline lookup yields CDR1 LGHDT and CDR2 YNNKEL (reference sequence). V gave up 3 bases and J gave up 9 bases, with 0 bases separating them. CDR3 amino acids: CASSHTIYF. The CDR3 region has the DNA TGTGCCAGCAGCCACACCATATATTTT.

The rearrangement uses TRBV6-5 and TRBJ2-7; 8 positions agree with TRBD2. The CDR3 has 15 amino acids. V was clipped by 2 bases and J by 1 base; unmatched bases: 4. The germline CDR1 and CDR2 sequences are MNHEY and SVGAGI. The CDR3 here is CASSYGAGVSYEQYF. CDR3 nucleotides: TGTGCCAGCAGTTACGGAGCGGGAGTGTCCTACGAGCAGTACTTC.

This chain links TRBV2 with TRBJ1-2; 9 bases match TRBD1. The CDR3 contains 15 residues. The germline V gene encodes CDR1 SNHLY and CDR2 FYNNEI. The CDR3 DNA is TGTGGTACGACCTACGGGGACAGGGCGGGGTATGGCTACACCTTC. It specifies CGTTYGDRAGYGYTF.

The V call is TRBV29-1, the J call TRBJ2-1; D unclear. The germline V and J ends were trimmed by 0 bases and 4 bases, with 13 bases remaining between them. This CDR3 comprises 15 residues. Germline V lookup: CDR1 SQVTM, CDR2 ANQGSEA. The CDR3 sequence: CSVEEVSLDYNEQFF. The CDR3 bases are TGCAGCGTTGAAGAGGTCAGCCTGGATTACAATGAGCAGTTCTTC.

For the CDR3, the DNA is TGTGCCAGCAGTTATACGGGACAGGGATACGAGCAGTACTTC. This translates into CASSYTGQGYEQYF. The chain has TRBV6-5 and TRBJ2-7, with TRBD1 matching 9 bases. The germline CDR1 and CDR2 sequences are MNHEY and SVGAGI. This CDR3 is 14 amino acids long. Trimming took 3 bases from V and 4 from J; bases not matched to a gene: 4.

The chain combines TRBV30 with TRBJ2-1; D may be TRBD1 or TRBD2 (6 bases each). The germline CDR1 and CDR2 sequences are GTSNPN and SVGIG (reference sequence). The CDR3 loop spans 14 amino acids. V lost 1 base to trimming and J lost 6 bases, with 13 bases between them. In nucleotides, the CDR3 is TGTGCCTGGAGTGGGGGGGCAGGGGTCAATGAGCAGTTCTTC. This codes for CAWSGGAGVNEQFF.

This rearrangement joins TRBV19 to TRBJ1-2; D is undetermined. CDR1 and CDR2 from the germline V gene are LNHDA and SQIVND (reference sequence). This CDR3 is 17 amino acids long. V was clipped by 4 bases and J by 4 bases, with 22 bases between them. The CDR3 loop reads CASSKRWANRKTYGYTF. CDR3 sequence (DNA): TGTGCCAGTAGTAAACGCTGGGCAAATCGAAAGACCTATGGCTACACCTTC.

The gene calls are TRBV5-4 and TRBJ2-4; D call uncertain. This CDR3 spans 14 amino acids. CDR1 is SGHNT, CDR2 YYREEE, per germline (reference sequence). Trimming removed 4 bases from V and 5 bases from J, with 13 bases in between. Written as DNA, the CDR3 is TGTGCCAGCAGCCCGTGGGGTCTCCAAAACATTCAGTACTTC. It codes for CASSPWGLQNIQYF.

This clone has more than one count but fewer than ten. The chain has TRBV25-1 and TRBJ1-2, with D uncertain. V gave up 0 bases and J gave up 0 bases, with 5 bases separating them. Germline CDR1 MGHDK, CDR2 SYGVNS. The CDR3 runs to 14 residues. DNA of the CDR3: TGTGCCAGCAGTGAATATGGACCTAACTATGGCTACACCTTC. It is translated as CASSEYGPNYGYTF.

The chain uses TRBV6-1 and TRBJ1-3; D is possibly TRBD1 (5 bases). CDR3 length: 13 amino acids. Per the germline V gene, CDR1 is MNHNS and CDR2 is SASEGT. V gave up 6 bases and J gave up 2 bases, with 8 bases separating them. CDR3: CASREGTGNTIYF. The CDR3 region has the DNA TGTGCCAGCAGGGAGGGGACTGGAAACACCATATATTTT.

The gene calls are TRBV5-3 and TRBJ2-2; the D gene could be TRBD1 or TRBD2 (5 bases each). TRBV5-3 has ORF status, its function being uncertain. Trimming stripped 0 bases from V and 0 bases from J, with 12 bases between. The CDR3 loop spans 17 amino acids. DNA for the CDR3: TGTGCCAGAAGCTTGGCGTCCGGGACCCCGAACACCGGGGAGCTGTTTTTT. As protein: CARSLASGTPNTGELFF.

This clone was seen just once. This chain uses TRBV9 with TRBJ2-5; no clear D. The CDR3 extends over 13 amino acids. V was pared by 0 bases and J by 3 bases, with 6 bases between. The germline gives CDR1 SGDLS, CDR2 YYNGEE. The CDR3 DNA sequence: TGTGCCAGCAGCGTAGACGGAAAAGAGACCCAGTACTTC. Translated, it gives CASSVDGKETQYF.

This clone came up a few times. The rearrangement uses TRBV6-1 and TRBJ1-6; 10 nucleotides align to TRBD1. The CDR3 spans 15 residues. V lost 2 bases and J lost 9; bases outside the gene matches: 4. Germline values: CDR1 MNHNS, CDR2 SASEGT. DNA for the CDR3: TGTGCCAGCAGTGAATTGGGACAGGGGTTTTCACCCCTCCACTTT. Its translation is CASSELGQGFSPLHF.